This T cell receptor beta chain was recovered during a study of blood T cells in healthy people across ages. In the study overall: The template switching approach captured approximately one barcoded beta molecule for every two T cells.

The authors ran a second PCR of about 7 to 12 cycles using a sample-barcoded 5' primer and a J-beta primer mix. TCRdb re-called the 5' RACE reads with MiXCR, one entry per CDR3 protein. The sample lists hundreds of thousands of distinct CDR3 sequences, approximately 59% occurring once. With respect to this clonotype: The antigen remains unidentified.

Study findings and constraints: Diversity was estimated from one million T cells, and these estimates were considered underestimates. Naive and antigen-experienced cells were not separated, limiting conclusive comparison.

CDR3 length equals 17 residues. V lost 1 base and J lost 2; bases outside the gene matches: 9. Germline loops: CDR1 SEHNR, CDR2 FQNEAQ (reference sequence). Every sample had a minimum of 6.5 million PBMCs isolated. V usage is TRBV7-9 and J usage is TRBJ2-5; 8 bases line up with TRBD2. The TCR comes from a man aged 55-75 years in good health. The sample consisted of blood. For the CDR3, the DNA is TGTGCCAGCAGCTTAGGGCAGCGGGGGACCTATCAAGAGACCCAGTACTTC. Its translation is CASSLGQRGTYQETQYF.